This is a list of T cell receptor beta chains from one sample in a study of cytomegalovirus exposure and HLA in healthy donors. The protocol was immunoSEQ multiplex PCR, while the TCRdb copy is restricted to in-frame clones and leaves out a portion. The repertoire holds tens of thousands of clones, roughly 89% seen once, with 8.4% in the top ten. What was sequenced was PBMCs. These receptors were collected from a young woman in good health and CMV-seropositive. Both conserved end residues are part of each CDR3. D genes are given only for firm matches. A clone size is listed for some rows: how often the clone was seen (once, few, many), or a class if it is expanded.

cdr3_aa: CSARFVNEQFF
cdr3_nt: TGCAGTGCTAGATTCGTGAATGAGCAGTTCTTC
j_call: TRBJ2-1
cdr3_length: 11
clone_size: -
v_call: TRBV20-1
d_call: -

cdr3_aa: CASTPYSGGDAFF
cdr3_nt: TGTGCCAGCACCCCATACTCGGGGGGCGACGCTTTCTTT
j_call: TRBJ1-1
cdr3_length: 13
clone_size: -
v_call: TRBV6-5
d_call: -

cdr3_aa: CASSYGAGGSSPLHF
cdr3_nt: TGTGCCAGTAGTTACGGTGCAGGGGGCTCTTCACCCCTCCACTTT
j_call: TRBJ1-6
cdr3_length: 15
clone_size: -
v_call: TRBV19
d_call: TRBD1

cdr3_aa: CASSTNQGKETQYF
cdr3_nt: TGTGCCAGCAGCACAAATCAGGGAAAAGAGACCCAGTACTTC
j_call: TRBJ2-5
cdr3_length: 14
clone_size: -
v_call: TRBV5-4
d_call: -

cdr3_aa: CASSWTGPGNTIYF
cdr3_nt: TGTGCCAGCTCCTGGACAGGCCCTGGAAACACCATATATTTT
j_call: TRBJ1-3
cdr3_length: 14
clone_size: -
v_call: TRBV2
d_call: TRBD1

cdr3_aa: CAWDRDSNQPQHF
cdr3_nt: TGTGCCTGGGATCGGGATAGCAATCAGCCCCAGCATTTT
j_call: TRBJ1-5
cdr3_length: 13
clone_size: -
v_call: TRBV30
d_call: -

cdr3_aa: CASSERGGTDTQYF
cdr3_nt: TGTGCCAGCAGTGAGCGGGGGGGCACAGATACGCAGTATTTT
j_call: TRBJ2-3
cdr3_length: 14
clone_size: few
v_call: TRBV6-4
d_call: TRBD2

cdr3_aa: CASSPTIQETQYF
cdr3_nt: TGTGCCAGTAGTCCTACTATCCAAGAGACCCAGTACTTC
j_call: TRBJ2-5
cdr3_length: 13
clone_size: -
v_call: TRBV19
d_call: -

cdr3_aa: CASSQGMGYGYTF
cdr3_nt: TGTGCCAGCAGTCAGGGAATGGGGTATGGCTACACCTTC
j_call: TRBJ1-2
cdr3_length: 13
clone_size: -
v_call: TRBV28
d_call: -

cdr3_aa: CASSEAGTAYGYTF
cdr3_nt: TGTGCCAGCAGTGAAGCTGGGACAGCGTATGGCTACACCTTC
j_call: TRBJ1-2
cdr3_length: 14
clone_size: -
v_call: TRBV28
d_call: TRBD1

cdr3_aa: CASSFEATGMLVGYEQYF
cdr3_nt: TGTGCCAGCAGTTTTGAGGCGACAGGGATGTTAGTGGGCTACGAGCAGTACTTC
j_call: TRBJ2-7
cdr3_length: 18
clone_size: -
v_call: TRBV27
d_call: TRBD1

cdr3_aa: CASSTSDRVTEAFF
cdr3_nt: TGCGCCAGCAGCACTTCGGACAGGGTAACTGAAGCTTTCTTT
j_call: TRBJ1-1
cdr3_length: 14
clone_size: -
v_call: TRBV5-1
d_call: TRBD1

cdr3_aa: CASSLSLATGTNEKLFF
cdr3_nt: TGTGCCAGCAGCTTAAGCTTGGCGACAGGGACTAATGAAAAACTGTTTTTT
j_call: TRBJ1-4
cdr3_length: 17
clone_size: once
v_call: TRBV7-6
d_call: TRBD1

cdr3_aa: CAWTQGAVGGEKLFF
cdr3_nt: TGTGCCTGGACCCAGGGGGCGGTCGGGGGTGAAAAACTGTTTTTT
j_call: TRBJ1-4
cdr3_length: 15
clone_size: -
v_call: TRBV30
d_call: TRBD1

cdr3_aa: CASSSNPPDRSITGELFF
cdr3_nt: TGTGCCAGCAGCTCCAATCCCCCGGACAGATCGATTACCGGGGAGCTGTTTTTT
j_call: TRBJ2-2
cdr3_length: 18
clone_size: -
v_call: TRBV5-5
d_call: -

cdr3_aa: CASSRGQENQPQHF
cdr3_nt: TGTGCCAGTAGTAGGGGACAGGAGAATCAGCCCCAGCATTTT
j_call: TRBJ1-5
cdr3_length: 14
clone_size: -
v_call: TRBV19
d_call: TRBD1

cdr3_aa: CASSIGTGWGNTGELFF
cdr3_nt: TGTGCCAGTAGTATCGGGACAGGCTGGGGGAACACCGGGGAGCTGTTTTTT
j_call: TRBJ2-2
cdr3_length: 17
clone_size: -
v_call: TRBV19
d_call: TRBD1

cdr3_aa: CASSSSSSGVTGELFF
cdr3_nt: TGTGCCAGCAGCTCATCCTCTAGCGGGGTCACCGGGGAGCTGTTTTTT
j_call: TRBJ2-2
cdr3_length: 16
clone_size: -
v_call: TRBV11-3
d_call: TRBD2

cdr3_aa: CASSAQRPYNEQFF
cdr3_nt: TGTGCCAGCAGTGCACAGAGACCCTACAATGAGCAGTTCTTC
j_call: TRBJ2-1
cdr3_length: 14
clone_size: -
v_call: TRBV2
d_call: -

cdr3_aa: CASRPAVLYGYTF
cdr3_nt: TGTGCCAGCAGGCCCGCAGTTCTCTATGGCTACACCTTC
j_call: TRBJ1-2
cdr3_length: 13
clone_size: -
v_call: TRBV6-5
d_call: -

cdr3_aa: CASSQDTWDRQTGNTIYF
cdr3_nt: TGCGCCAGCAGCCAAGACACCTGGGACAGGCAAACTGGAAACACCATATATTTT
j_call: TRBJ1-3
cdr3_length: 18
clone_size: -
v_call: TRBV4-1
d_call: TRBD1

cdr3_aa: CASSWGGGPSSYNEQFF
cdr3_nt: TGTGCCAGCAGCTGGGGCGGGGGGCCGAGCTCCTACAATGAGCAGTTCTTC
j_call: TRBJ2-1
cdr3_length: 17
clone_size: -
v_call: TRBV5-5
d_call: TRBD2

cdr3_aa: CASTDGREGAFF
cdr3_nt: TGTGCCAGCACCGACGGACGGGAAGGGGCTTTCTTT
j_call: TRBJ1-1
cdr3_length: 12
clone_size: -
v_call: TRBV25-1
d_call: -

cdr3_aa: CASSWNRGLNTEAFF
cdr3_nt: TGTGCCAGCAGCTGGAACAGGGGCCTGAACACTGAAGCTTTCTTT
j_call: TRBJ1-1
cdr3_length: 15
clone_size: once
v_call: TRBV11-2
d_call: TRBD1

cdr3_aa: CASSLPSGGPYNEQFF
cdr3_nt: TGTGCCAGCAGCTTACCTAGCGGGGGGCCCTACAATGAGCAGTTCTTC
j_call: TRBJ2-1
cdr3_length: 16
clone_size: -
v_call: TRBV7-3
d_call: TRBD2

cdr3_aa: CAWGRETQYF
cdr3_nt: TGTGCCTGGGGCCGAGAGACCCAGTACTTC
j_call: TRBJ2-5
cdr3_length: 10
clone_size: -
v_call: TRBV30
d_call: -

cdr3_aa: CASSLGLAVSTDTQYF
cdr3_nt: TGTGCCAGCAGTTTAGGGCTAGCGGTAAGCACAGATACGCAGTATTTT
j_call: TRBJ2-3
cdr3_length: 16
clone_size: -
v_call: TRBV28
d_call: TRBD2

cdr3_aa: CAIRQTESNYGYTF
cdr3_nt: TGTGCCATCAGACAGACAGAGTCTAACTATGGCTACACCTTC
j_call: TRBJ1-2
cdr3_length: 14
clone_size: few
v_call: TRBV10-3
d_call: -

cdr3_aa: CASSGRRDRANTGELFF
cdr3_nt: TGTGCCAGCAGTGGACGCCGGGACAGGGCTAACACCGGGGAGCTGTTTTTT
j_call: TRBJ2-2
cdr3_length: 17
clone_size: -
v_call: TRBV2
d_call: TRBD1

cdr3_aa: CASSQGQGDYEQYF
cdr3_nt: TGTGCCAGCAGCCAAGGTCAGGGGGACTACGAGCAGTACTTC
j_call: TRBJ2-7
cdr3_length: 14
clone_size: few
v_call: TRBV4-2
d_call: TRBD1

cdr3_aa: CASSMSVRVRAFF
cdr3_nt: TGTGCCAGTAGTATGAGCGTCAGAGTTCGCGCTTTCTTT
j_call: TRBJ1-1
cdr3_length: 13
clone_size: -
v_call: TRBV19
d_call: -

cdr3_aa: CASSYSADSKNQPQHF
cdr3_nt: TGTGCCAGCAGTTACTCGGCCGACAGCAAGAATCAGCCCCAGCATTTT
j_call: TRBJ1-5
cdr3_length: 16
clone_size: -
v_call: TRBV6-6
d_call: -

cdr3_aa: CATSGTANSPLHF
cdr3_nt: TGTGCCACTTCCGGGACAGCTAATTCACCCCTCCACTTT
j_call: TRBJ1-6
cdr3_length: 13
clone_size: -
v_call: TRBV19
d_call: TRBD1

cdr3_aa: CASSLYGALDQPQHF
cdr3_nt: TGTGCCAGCAGCTTGTATGGTGCCCTAGATCAGCCCCAGCATTTT
j_call: TRBJ1-5
cdr3_length: 15
clone_size: -
v_call: TRBV5-5
d_call: -

cdr3_aa: CAGQTDERGQYEQYF
cdr3_nt: TGTGCCGGACAGACCGATGAGAGGGGGCAATACGAGCAGTACTTC
j_call: TRBJ2-7
cdr3_length: 15
clone_size: -
v_call: TRBV30
d_call: TRBD1

cdr3_aa: CASSRQSDQPQHF
cdr3_nt: TGTGCCAGTAGTAGACAGTCTGATCAGCCCCAGCATTTT
j_call: TRBJ1-5
cdr3_length: 13
clone_size: -
v_call: TRBV19
d_call: -

cdr3_aa: CASSPRGSTGELFF
cdr3_nt: TGTGCCAGCAGCCCCAGGGGGTCCACCGGGGAGCTGTTTTTT
j_call: TRBJ2-2
cdr3_length: 14
clone_size: -
v_call: TRBV6-1
d_call: TRBD1

cdr3_aa: CATSISPAGTNEKLFF
cdr3_nt: TGTGCCACCAGCATCAGTCCGGCGGGGACTAATGAAAAACTGTTTTTT
j_call: TRBJ1-4
cdr3_length: 16
clone_size: -
v_call: TRBV15
d_call: -

cdr3_aa: CASSELQGAAFF
cdr3_nt: TGTGCCAGCAGTGAATTACAGGGGGCGGCTTTCTTT
j_call: TRBJ1-1
cdr3_length: 12
clone_size: -
v_call: TRBV6-1
d_call: TRBD1

cdr3_aa: CASSSTGTDFSGANVLTF
cdr3_nt: TGTGCCAGCAGTTCGACCGGGACAGACTTCTCTGGGGCCAACGTCCTGACTTTC
j_call: TRBJ2-6
cdr3_length: 18
clone_size: -
v_call: TRBV28
d_call: TRBD1

cdr3_aa: CASGLTGGYEQYF
cdr3_nt: TGTGCTAGTGGACTGACAGGGGGCTACGAGCAGTACTTC
j_call: TRBJ2-7
cdr3_length: 13
clone_size: -
v_call: TRBV12-5
d_call: TRBD1

cdr3_aa: CATSPSYYGYTF
cdr3_nt: TGTGCCACCAGTCCTTCCTACTATGGCTACACCTTC
j_call: TRBJ1-2
cdr3_length: 12
clone_size: -
v_call: TRBV15
d_call: -

cdr3_aa: CASSLIKGAEQFF
cdr3_nt: TGTGCCAGCAGCTTGATTAAGGGAGCTGAGCAGTTCTTC
j_call: TRBJ2-1
cdr3_length: 13
clone_size: -
v_call: TRBV11-3
d_call: -

cdr3_aa: CASSKRGGAYNEQFF
cdr3_nt: TGTGCCAGCAGCAAGCGGGGGGGGGCCTACAATGAGCAGTTCTTC
j_call: TRBJ2-1
cdr3_length: 15
clone_size: -
v_call: TRBV6-5
d_call: TRBD2

cdr3_aa: CASSLDTGDLLHF
cdr3_nt: TGTGCCAGCAGCCTCGATACAGGGGACCTCCTCCACTTT
j_call: TRBJ1-6
cdr3_length: 13
clone_size: few
v_call: TRBV7-2
d_call: TRBD1

cdr3_aa: CASSLEARGWAEAFF
cdr3_nt: TGTGCCAGCAGCTTGGAGGCCCGGGGGTGGGCTGAAGCTTTCTTT
j_call: TRBJ1-1
cdr3_length: 15
clone_size: -
v_call: TRBV5-4
d_call: -

cdr3_aa: CASSKTGTNEKLFF
cdr3_nt: TGTGCCAGTAGTAAGACAGGGACTAATGAAAAACTGTTTTTT
j_call: TRBJ1-4
cdr3_length: 14
clone_size: -
v_call: TRBV19
d_call: TRBD1

cdr3_aa: CASSSLGGRGNEKLFF
cdr3_nt: TGCGCCAGCAGCTCACTAGGGGGAAGAGGTAATGAAAAACTGTTTTTT
j_call: TRBJ1-4
cdr3_length: 16
clone_size: -
v_call: TRBV5-1
d_call: -

cdr3_aa: CASSLAGDRMGMGAFF
cdr3_nt: TGCGCCAGCAGCTTGGCTGGGGACAGGATGGGTATGGGGGCTTTCTTT
j_call: TRBJ1-1
cdr3_length: 16
clone_size: -
v_call: TRBV5-1
d_call: TRBD1

cdr3_aa: CAWGTGQETQYF
cdr3_nt: TGTGCCTGGGGGACAGGGCAAGAGACCCAGTACTTC
j_call: TRBJ2-5
cdr3_length: 12
clone_size: -
v_call: TRBV30
d_call: TRBD1

cdr3_aa: CASSQDLHSTYGYTF
cdr3_nt: TGCGCCAGCAGCCAAGATTTGCACAGCACTTATGGCTACACCTTC
j_call: TRBJ1-2
cdr3_length: 15
clone_size: -
v_call: TRBV4-1
d_call: -

cdr3_aa: CSVPTVSSTDTQYF
cdr3_nt: TGCAGCGTTCCGACAGTATCTTCCACAGATACGCAGTATTTT
j_call: TRBJ2-3
cdr3_length: 14
clone_size: -
v_call: TRBV29-1
d_call: -

cdr3_aa: CASSGSGQGNSPLHF
cdr3_nt: TGTGCCAGCAGCGGGTCGGGACAGGGAAATTCACCCCTCCACTTT
j_call: TRBJ1-6
cdr3_length: 15
clone_size: once
v_call: TRBV7-9
d_call: TRBD1

cdr3_aa: CASSFNAGGELFF
cdr3_nt: TGTGCCAGCAGCTTTAACGCGGGCGGGGAGCTGTTTTTT
j_call: TRBJ2-2
cdr3_length: 13
clone_size: -
v_call: TRBV7-3
d_call: -

cdr3_aa: CATTPGVPNYGYTF
cdr3_nt: TGTGCCACCACACCAGGGGTTCCTAACTATGGCTACACCTTC
j_call: TRBJ1-2
cdr3_length: 14
clone_size: -
v_call: TRBV19
d_call: -